This T cell receptor (beta chain) was retrieved from a study of blood T cells in healthy people across ages (dated by TCRdb to 2013 to 2016). Context from the whole study: In model experiments, template switching captured roughly one uniquely barcoded TCR beta cDNA molecule for every two T cells. Using deep sequencing normalized with unique cDNA molecular identifiers, the study measured how TCR beta repertoire diversity changes with age. Four age groups were formed from the donors: young (average approximately 15 years), middle-aged (just under 40), aged (around 62) and long-lived (around 80). Donors of different ages were randomly distributed across sequencing lanes to avoid experimental bias. The study analyzed two additional independent replicas of 1 million unique cDNA reads from the same blood draw for two donors, one aged 18 to 30 and one aged 80 or older.

CDR1 and CDR2 were assigned from the germline V gene as KGHDR and SFDVKD. The cysteine opens and the phenylalanine closes a CDR3 of 17 amino acids. This entry keeps only the CDR3 DNA: 51 bases, framed from base 1. The V and J ends are trimmed by 7 bases and 4 bases, leaving 23 bases between them. Donors were 40 or so systemically healthy Caucasian individuals from Russia aged about 6 to 100 years. Ten milliliters of peripheral blood were drawn from each donor into EDTA-treated Vacutainer tubes. Ficoll-Paque density-gradient centrifugation was used to isolate PBMCs, with at least 6 million obtained per sample. Trizol reagent was used to extract total RNA from the PBMCs, yielding at least 6 micrograms per sample. The percentages of naive CD45RAhigh/CD27high T cells were determined by flow cytometry on a PBMC aliquot from every donor. The library was built by means of 5' RACE. The sequencer was an Illumina HiSeq 2500. A second PCR of roughly 6 to 11 cycles was run with a J-beta primer mix and a sample-barcoded 5' primer. Each TCR beta cDNA molecule received a unique molecular identifier from a template-switch 5' adaptor carrying 12 random nucleotides. Each sample yielded at least 3 million CDR3-containing paired-end reads. The Mint cDNA synthesis kit, primed by a TRBC-specific oligonucleotide, was used to synthesize first-strand cDNA from all RNA. Following uracil-DNA glycosylase treatment, a first 18-cycle PCR with universal primers M1SS and BC2_uni_R was performed on all cDNA. In the original analysis: For normalization, 1 million high-quality reads, each with a distinct molecular identifier, were randomly selected from each sample. Reads sharing molecular identifiers were discarded rather than binned into consensus sequences. MiTCR, set to a Q25 quality threshold and the strictest error-elimination algorithm, was used for CDR3 identification, clonotype clustering and error correction. A nonparametric unseen species model with Euler transformation was used to estimate lower-bound total TCR beta diversity. In TCRdb, the public reads were trimmed at Q25 with fastp and aligned with MiXCR, with productive beta chains retained. Rows are unified per CDR3 protein, each entry keeping the most common DNA and genes. The V and J calls and clone size are TCRdb's, not the authors'. The sample profile shows about 670,000 distinct CDR3 sequences; under 65% of them were found once. 13% of the sample goes to the ten largest clones.

On the study overall, not on this receptor specifically: Conclusive comparison of naive and antigen-experienced compartments was prevented by the profiling of bulk unsorted PBMCs. Because the CMV infection status of the donors was unknown, age-related changes in expanded clonotypes may potentially have been confounded. Observed TCR beta diversity per million T cells fell roughly linearly with age, and a significant reduction was already apparent by age roughly 41. Estimates of total diversity based on one million sequenced T cells were considered lower bounds and underestimates. Compared with the aged group, more naive CD4+ T cells, fewer expanded clones and increased TCR diversity were shown by the long-lived group, suggesting age selection. There was a strong correlation between observed TCR beta diversity and the percentage of naive T cells measured by flow cytometry.

To note about this clonotype: This clone's antigen is unknown. No quality values exist for individual bases; no much larger clone is one base distant.

The sample consisted of blood. This chain joins TRBV24-1 to TRBJ2-3, and perhaps TRBD1 as D gene, on 6 matching bases. The TCR was taken from a woman older than 75 in good health. CDR3 region: CATSDTGTPKGSDTQYF. Here is the DNA: TGTGCCACCAGCGATACCGGGACACCAAAAGGGTCAGATACGCAGTATTTT.